Here is one T cell receptor (beta chain) with its context. CDR3 length equals 16 residues. Per the germline V gene, CDR1 is LNHDA and CDR2 is SQIVND (reference sequence). V was clipped by 4 bases and J by 5 bases; unmatched bases: 7. The data originate from a study of blood T cell repertoires in COVID-19. Study summary: T cells, B-cell-depleted T cells, or PBMCs supplied cDNA or gDNA.

Measured with immunoSEQ multiplex PCR; TCRdb has only the in-frame clones, and not every one. The sample records about 280,000 clones, 70% to 90% being singletons. The V and J genes are TRBV19 and TRBJ1-6; TRBD1 aligns across 8 bases. Specimen: peripheral blood. The clonotype was recovered from a woman in her 30s with active or convalescent COVID-19. Here the CDR3 reads CASSKRQGRHNSPLHF. DNA of the CDR3: TGTGCCAGTAGTAAACGACAGGGGAGGCATAATTCACCCCTCCACTTT.